Here is one T cell receptor beta chain with its context. The antigen remains undetermined. These data originate in a study of shared clonotypes between healthy human individuals. The junction had 13 bases not matched to a gene; V was cut back by 6 bases and J by 7 bases. The CDR3 totals 15 residues. CDR1 is MNHEY and CDR2 is SMNVEV in the germline V gene (reference sequence). The study, taken as a whole, reports: The study found lower generation probabilities in non-shared clonotypes than in those shared by all four donors. Memory subsets generally showed smaller estimated richness than naive subsets did.

TCRdb's table, derived via immunoSEQ multiplex PCR, lists solely in-frame clones and lacks some. This repertoire shows approximately 2,000,000 clones, approximately 90% found once; its top ten account for about 0.36%. The chain carries TRBV27 and TRBJ2-7; 9 bases match TRBD1. The receptor was derived from a man between 18 and 35 years old in good health. Some clones in this sample may be carry-over from other donors' samples. The sequencing input was naive CD4+ T cells from PBMCs. Subset defined: CD45RA+ positively selected. The CDR3 sequence: CASRKPGQGWGEQYF. CDR3 DNA sequence: TGTGCCAGCAGGAAGCCGGGACAGGGCTGGGGGGAGCAGTACTTC.